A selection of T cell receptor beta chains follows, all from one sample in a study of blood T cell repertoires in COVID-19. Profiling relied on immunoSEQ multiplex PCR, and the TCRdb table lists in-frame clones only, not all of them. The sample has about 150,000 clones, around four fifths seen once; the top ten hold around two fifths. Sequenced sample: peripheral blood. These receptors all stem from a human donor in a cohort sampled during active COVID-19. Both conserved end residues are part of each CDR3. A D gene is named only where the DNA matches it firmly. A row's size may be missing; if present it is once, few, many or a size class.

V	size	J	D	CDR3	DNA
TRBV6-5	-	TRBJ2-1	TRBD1	CASSGTAAYNEQFF	TGTGCCAGCTCCGGGACAGCAGCCTACAATGAGCAGTTCTTC
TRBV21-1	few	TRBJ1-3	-	CASSKGRDSSGNTIYF	TGTGCCAGCAGCAAAGGGCGGGACAGCTCTGGAAACACCATATATTTT
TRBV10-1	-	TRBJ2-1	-	CASSALTGPGNEQFF	TGCGCCAGCAGTGCCTTGACAGGTCCGGGGAATGAGCAGTTCTTC
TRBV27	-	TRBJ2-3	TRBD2	CASSLGLAEYTDTQYF	TGTGCCAGCAGTTTGGGACTAGCGGAATACACAGATACGCAGTATTTT
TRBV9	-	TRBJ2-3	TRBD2	CASSVGSSGGAGRLTDTQYF	TGTGCCAGCAGCGTAGGATCTAGCGGGGGGGCAGGGAGGCTTACAGATACGCAGTATTTT
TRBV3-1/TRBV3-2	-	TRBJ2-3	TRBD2	CATALGSGRADTQYF	TGTGCCACCGCCCTCGGTTCAGGGAGGGCAGATACGCAGTATTTT
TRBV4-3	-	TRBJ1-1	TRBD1	CASSQVRLEGGRNTEAFF	TGCGCCAGCAGCCAAGTAAGGTTAGAAGGGGGCCGGAACACTGAAGCTTTCTTT
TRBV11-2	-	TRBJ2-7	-	CASSFGRLYEQYF	TGTGCCAGCAGCTTTGGGAGACTCTACGAGCAGTACTTC
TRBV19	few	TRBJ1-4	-	CASSINLPWQDDEKLFF	TGTGCCAGTAGTATAAATTTGCCTTGGCAGGATGATGAAAAACTGTTTTTT
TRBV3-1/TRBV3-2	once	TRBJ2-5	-	CASSQEGGQEETQYF	TGTGCCAGCAGCCAGGAGGGAGGACAGGAAGAGACCCAGTACTTC
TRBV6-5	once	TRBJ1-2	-	CAGTPWEGYGYTF	TGTGCCGGCACACCGTGGGAGGGGTATGGCTACACCTTC
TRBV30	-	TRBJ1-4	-	CACDRGANEKLFF	TGTGCCTGTGACCGGGGAGCTAATGAAAAACTGTTTTTT
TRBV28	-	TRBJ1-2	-	CASSLTKTGNYGYTF	TGTGCCAGCAGTTTAACTAAGACCGGTAACTATGGCTACACCTTC
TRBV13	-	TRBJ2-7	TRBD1	CASSLRVASGQGEQYF	TGTGCCAGCAGCTTACGGGTAGCAAGCGGACAGGGGGAGCAGTACTTC
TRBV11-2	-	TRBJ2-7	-	CASSHYEQYF	TGTGCCAGCAGCCACTACGAGCAGTACTTC
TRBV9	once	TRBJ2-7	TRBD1	CASSVGTGAIYEQYF	TGTGCCAGCAGCGTAGGGACAGGGGCAATCTACGAGCAGTACTTC
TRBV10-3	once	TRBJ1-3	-	CAISAQDTSGNTIYF	TGTGCCATCAGCGCTCAGGACACCTCTGGAAACACCATATATTTT
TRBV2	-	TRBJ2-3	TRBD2	CASRAGGGPDTQYF	TGTGCCAGCAGAGCGGGGGGAGGTCCAGATACGCAGTATTTT
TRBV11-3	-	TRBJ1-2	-	CASSLDGGYGYTF	TGTGCCAGCAGCTTAGATGGAGGTTATGGCTACACCTTC
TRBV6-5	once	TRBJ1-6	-	CASSYSGGGGSPLHF	TGTGCCAGCAGTTACTCGGGAGGCGGGGGTTCACCCCTCCACTTT
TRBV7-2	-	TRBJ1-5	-	CASTLGGNQPQHF	TGTGCCAGCACCTTGGGAGGGAATCAGCCCCAGCATTTT
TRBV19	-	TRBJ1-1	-	CASSPRTALSKAFF	TGTGCCAGTAGTCCCCGGACAGCTTTAAGTAAGGCTTTCTTT
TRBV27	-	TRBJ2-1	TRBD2	CASSFSGGNLNEQFF	TGTGCCAGCAGTTTTAGCGGGGGGAATCTCAATGAGCAGTTCTTC
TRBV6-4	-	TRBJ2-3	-	CASSEEGSTDTQYF	TGTGCCAGCAGTGAGGAGGGCAGCACAGATACGCAGTATTTT
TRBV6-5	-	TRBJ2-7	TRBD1	CASSMTGVSEQYF	TGTGCCAGCAGTATGACAGGGGTCTCCGAGCAGTACTTC
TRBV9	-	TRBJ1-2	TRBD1	CASSVRGQGGSYGYTF	TGTGCCAGCAGCGTGAGGGGACAGGGGGGGTCCTATGGCTACACCTTC
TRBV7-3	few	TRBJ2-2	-	CASSPSRDAGELFF	TGTGCCAGCAGCCCCTCTAGAGACGCCGGGGAGCTGTTTTTT
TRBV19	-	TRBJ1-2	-	CASSNRQEIYGYTF	TGTGCCAGTAGTAATCGACAGGAAATCTATGGCTACACCTTC
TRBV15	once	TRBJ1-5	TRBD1	CATSVRDRSFYSNQPQHF	TGTGCCACCAGCGTTAGGGACAGGTCTTTTTATAGCAATCAGCCCCAGCATTTT
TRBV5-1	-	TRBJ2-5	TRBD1	CASSLSGGRETQYF	TGCGCCAGCAGCTTGTCAGGGGGCAGGGAGACCCAGTACTTC
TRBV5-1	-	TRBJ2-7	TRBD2	CASSLVSGGYEQYF	TGCGCCAGCAGCTTGGTTAGCGGGGGTTACGAGCAGTACTTC
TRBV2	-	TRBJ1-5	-	CASSSGMYQPQHF	TGTGCCAGCTCGTCCGGGATGTACCAGCCCCAGCATTTT
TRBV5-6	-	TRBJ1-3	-	CASSQGSGNTIYF	TGTGCCAGCAGCCAGGGGTCTGGAAACACCATATATTTT
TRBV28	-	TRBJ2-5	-	CASKLQGRGRRETQYF	TGTGCCAGCAAATTACAGGGCAGGGGAAGGCGGGAGACCCAGTACTTC
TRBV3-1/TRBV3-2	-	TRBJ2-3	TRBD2	CASSWTSGGGTDTQYF	TGTGCCAGCAGCTGGACTAGCGGGGGAGGCACAGATACGCAGTATTTT
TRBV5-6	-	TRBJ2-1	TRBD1	CASSFGQGGFEQFF	TGTGCCAGCAGCTTCGGACAGGGGGGTTTTGAGCAGTTCTTC
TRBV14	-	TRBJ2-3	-	CASSPTLTSTDTQYF	TGTGCCAGCAGCCCGACCTTGACTAGCACAGATACGCAGTATTTT
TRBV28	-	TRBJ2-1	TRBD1	CASSLGQGFHNEQFF	TGTGCCAGCAGTTTAGGACAGGGGTTCCACAATGAGCAGTTCTTC
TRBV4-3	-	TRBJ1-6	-	CASSQEGGTDNSPLHF	TGCGCCAGCAGCCAAGAGGGGGGGACCGATAATTCACCCCTCCACTTT
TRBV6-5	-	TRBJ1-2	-	CASSSPGYNYGYTF	TGTGCCAGCAGTTCTCCGGGTTATAACTATGGCTACACCTTC
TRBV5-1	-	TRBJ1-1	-	CASSTFTPAGTEAFF	TGCGCCAGCAGCACCTTCACCCCCGCCGGGACTGAAGCTTTCTTT